This T cell receptor beta chain was identified in a study of blood T cell repertoires in COVID-19. Study as a whole: Whether acute or convalescent, the COVID-19 samples came from the United States, Italy and Spain. The cDNA or gDNA used as material had been derived from T cells, B-cell-depleted T cells, or PBMCs.

The Seattle patients, enrolled during active infection, were followed longitudinally. Only in-frame clones appear in the TCRdb table, and some are missing; sequencing was by immunoSEQ multiplex PCR. Here the sample spans 200,000 to 300,000 clones, approximately 85% being singletons. CDR1 is KGHSH, CDR2 LQKENI, per germline. The CDR3 runs to 14 residues. Trimming took 1 base from V and 5 from J; bases not matched to a gene: 3. Sequencing was carried out using peripheral blood. The chain is built from TRBV18 and TRBJ2-7, with 9 bases identical to TRBD1. This receptor was taken from a man aged 50 or older with COVID-19, enrolled during active disease. CDR3 sequence reads: CASSPRGTGNEQYF. CDR3 DNA: TGTGCCAGCTCACCACGGGGGACAGGGAACGAGCAGTACTTC.